This entry features one T cell receptor (beta chain) sequence. Its binding antigen is unknown. No base-level quality is on record; no much larger clone is a single base apart. The sample belongs to a study of blood T cell repertoires in COVID-19 (dated by TCRdb to about 2020). About the full investigation: Samples from collaborators originated in the United States, Italy and Spain and spanned both the acute and convalescent phases of COVID-19. The material from the prospective study consisted of cDNA or gDNA derived from T cells, B-cell-depleted T cells, or PBMCs. Subjects who had been exposed to COVID-19, were actively infected with it, or had recovered from it provided the deeply sampled blood TCRbeta repertoires that made up the dataset. The samples were drawn from two sources: the first 160 participants of the ongoing ImmuneRACE study, and fewer than 1,500 subjects contributed by 6 global collaborators. HLA class I and class II types, where available, came from metadata supplied by the sample provider rather than from assay-based typing. Nearly every sample came with metadata listing a de-identified subject ID, COVID-19 status, age in years and sex. The repertoires were released in a freely available public database intended as a resource for research on the immune response to SARS-CoV-2.

TCRbeta CDR3 regions were amplified from genomic DNA by means of the immunoSEQ Assay, a bias-controlled multiplex PCR. As for how the authors treated the data: Within the assay, amplification of reference gene primers was used to estimate how many nucleated cells each sample contained. Sequence reads were collapsed and filtered to measure the absolute abundance of every unique TCRbeta CDR3 rearrangement. For each sample, productive Simpson clonality was calculated as the square root of Simpson's diversity index across productive rearrangements. In TCRdb, the immuneACCESS table is reduced to in-frame sequences with V and J assigned. These tables do not hold every clone; where another copy was compared, an unresolved V gene accounts for under half, and the others remain unexplained. V, J and clone size are taken as reported in that table, and D and trimming were inferred from the DNA itself. The sample table contains approximately 300,000 clones; only one count was recorded for 85% of them. The top ten hold around 4% of the sample.

Counted from cysteine to phenylalanine, this CDR3 has 16 amino acids. The DNA shown is the 48-base CDR3, in frame from base 1. From V the trimming removes 4 bases and from J it removes 6 bases, while the gene matches leave 11 bases of the junction unaccounted for. In the germline V gene (reference sequence), CDR1 corresponds to SEHNR and CDR2 to FQNEAQ. Study-wide conclusions, independent of this receptor: The quantity of clinical and demographic metadata differed by source and by participant and was supplied without curation.

The collaborating institutions used their own protocols to collect whole blood in K2EDTA tubes. For TCRbeta analysis, collaborator samples were shipped as frozen whole blood, as isolated PBMCs, or as DNA extracted from either sample type. This TCR was recovered from a woman in her 50s with active or convalescent COVID-19. The V gene is TRBV7-9 and the J gene is TRBJ2-1, with 8 bases matching TRBD1. The sample taken for sequencing was peripheral blood. The CDR3 region reads CASSSIRGRQSNEQFF. The nucleotides read TGTGCCAGCAGCTCCATCAGGGGGCGCCAAAGCAATGAGCAGTTCTTC.